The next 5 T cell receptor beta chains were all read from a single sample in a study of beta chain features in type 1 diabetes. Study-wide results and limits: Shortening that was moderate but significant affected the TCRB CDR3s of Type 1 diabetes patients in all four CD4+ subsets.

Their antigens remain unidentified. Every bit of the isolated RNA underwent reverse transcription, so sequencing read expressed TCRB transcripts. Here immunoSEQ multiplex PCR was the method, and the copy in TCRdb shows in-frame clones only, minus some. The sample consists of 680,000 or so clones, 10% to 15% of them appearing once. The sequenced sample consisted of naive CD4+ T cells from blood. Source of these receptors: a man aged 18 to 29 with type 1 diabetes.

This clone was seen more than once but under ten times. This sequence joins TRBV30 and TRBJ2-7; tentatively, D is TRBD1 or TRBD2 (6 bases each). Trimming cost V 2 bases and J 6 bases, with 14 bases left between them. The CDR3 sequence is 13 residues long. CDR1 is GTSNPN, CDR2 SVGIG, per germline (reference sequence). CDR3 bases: TGTGCCTGGAGTAGGAGGGGGGTCCGCGAGCAGTACTTC. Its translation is CAWSRRGVREQYF.

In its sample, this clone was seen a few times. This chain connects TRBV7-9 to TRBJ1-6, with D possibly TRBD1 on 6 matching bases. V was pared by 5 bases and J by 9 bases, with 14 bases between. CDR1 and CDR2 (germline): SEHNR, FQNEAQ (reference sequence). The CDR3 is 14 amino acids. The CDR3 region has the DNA TGTGCCAGCAGCCCATCGGGACATGCTTCACCCCTCCACTTT. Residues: CASSPSGHASPLHF.

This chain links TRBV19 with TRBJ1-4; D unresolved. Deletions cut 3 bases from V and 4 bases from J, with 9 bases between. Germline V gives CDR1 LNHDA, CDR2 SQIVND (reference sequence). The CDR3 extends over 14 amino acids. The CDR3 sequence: CASSMSQINEKLFF. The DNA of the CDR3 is TGTGCCAGTAGTATGTCACAGATTAATGAAAAACTGTTTTTT.

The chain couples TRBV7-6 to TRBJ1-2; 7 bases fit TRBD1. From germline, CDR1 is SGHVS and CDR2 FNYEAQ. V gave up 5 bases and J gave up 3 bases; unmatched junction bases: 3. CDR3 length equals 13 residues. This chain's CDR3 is CASSLQGDYGYTF. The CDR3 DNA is TGTGCCAGCAGCCTCCAGGGGGACTATGGCTACACCTTC.

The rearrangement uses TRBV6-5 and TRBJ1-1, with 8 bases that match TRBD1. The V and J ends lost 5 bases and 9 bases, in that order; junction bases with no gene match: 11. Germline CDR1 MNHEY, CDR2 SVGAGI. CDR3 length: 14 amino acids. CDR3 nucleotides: TGTGCCAGCAGTACTCTACAGGGGGTACTTAAAGCTTTCTTT. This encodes CASSTLQGVLKAFF.